The rows below give T cell receptor beta chains drawn from one sample of a study of vaccination effects on CD4 cells after COVID-19. Generated by immunoSEQ multiplex PCR, the TCRdb table keeps only in-frame clones and is missing some. There are 50,000 to 70,000 clones in the sample; approximately 72% occur only once, and under 25% lies in the top ten. Their recognized antigens are unknown. Source: CD4+ T cells from PBMCs cultured without peptide, taken before COVID-19 vaccination. All receptors derive from a human donor who had a prior SARS-CoV-2 infection. Each CDR3 is given without its conserved first and last residue. D genes are given only for firm matches. For some rows the clone size is stated as once, few or many, or as a class when expanded; others skip it.

TRBJ1-3,TRBV18,-,-,ASSPTEGPGNTIY
TRBJ2-1,TRBV13,TRBD2,-,ASSPGPSGNVEQF
TRBJ1-2,TRBV5-1,-,-,ASRAGALNYGYT
TRBJ2-7,TRBV21-1,-,-,ASSFLRGGHEQY
TRBJ1-4,TRBV19,-,-,ASSPRTASNEKLF
TRBJ2-5,TRBV7-2,TRBD2,-,ASSFSGRMNEETQY
TRBJ1-3,TRBV2,TRBD1,-,ASSAARGTGNTIY
TRBJ2-2,TRBV9,-,-,ASSVVGNTNTGELF
TRBJ1-1,TRBV18,-,-,ASSPQMSGANQNTEAF
TRBJ2-3,TRBV5-4,-,-,ASRDRGPDTQY
TRBJ2-5,TRBV18,TRBD2,-,ASSPQQETSGGGETQY
TRBJ2-7,TRBV4-1,-,few,ASSQGLRGPSYEQY
TRBJ1-1,TRBV7-2,-,few,ASSLVRGAEAF
TRBJ1-4,TRBV9,-,few,ASSVGGGSVEKLF
TRBJ2-2,TRBV9,TRBD2,-,ASSVGSSGRGAPNTGELF
TRBJ2-1,TRBV7-9,-,-,AERWSYNEQF
TRBJ1-1,TRBV6-5,-,-,ASSPSWVDTEAF
TRBJ1-2,TRBV7-9,-,-,ASSFTGQGGGYT
TRBJ2-1,TRBV1,-,-,TSSRGLAGGINEQF
TRBJ2-7,TRBV5-4,TRBD2,-,AVSRTGTSFEQY
TRBJ1-2,TRBV18,TRBD1,-,ASSPPGTDYGYT
TRBJ2-7,TRBV5-6,-,-,ASSYPQGGEQY
TRBJ1-5,TRBV4-1,TRBD1,-,ASSQETGVQPQH
TRBJ1-1,TRBV7-3,-,-,ASSLSVTMNTEAF
TRBJ1-1,TRBV6-5,-,few,ASSYDREGAYTEAF
TRBJ1-2,TRBV10-3,-,-,ATLREQGGGYGYT
TRBJ1-2,TRBV12-3/TRBV12-4,-,-,ASSPRELYGYT
TRBJ2-1,TRBV19,-,-,ASSNRQYNEQF
TRBJ2-2,TRBV10-3,-,-,AITDSYANTGELF
TRBJ2-7,TRBV9,TRBD2,-,ASSVVAGDSISEQY
TRBJ1-2,TRBV24-1,-,few,ATSDAGDGYT
TRBJ1-6,TRBV19,TRBD1,few,ASSTQQGTEDNSPLH
TRBJ1-4,TRBV5-1,-,-,ASSLGNSQNGEQLF
TRBJ2-1,TRBV29-1,-,-,SVEASSRYNEQF
TRBJ2-1,TRBV6-5,-,once,ASGRVSSYNEQF
TRBJ2-3,TRBV7-3,-,-,ASSPGQINTQY
TRBJ1-6,TRBV5-4,-,-,ASSATGFNSPLH
TRBJ1-2,TRBV6-5,-,-,ASSRGPPYGYT
TRBJ2-3,TRBV20-1,TRBD2,once,SASPSQRGGPDTQY
TRBJ1-4,TRBV4-3,-,-,ASSQYGGTNEKLF
TRBJ2-3,TRBV4-2,TRBD2,few,ASRRGIPGLATDTQY
TRBJ1-4,TRBV7-9,-,-,ASSFIGGVNEKLF
TRBJ1-1,TRBV7-3,TRBD1,-,ASSFTGENTEAF
TRBJ2-1,TRBV10-3,-,-,AISESNGPYNEQF
TRBJ1-2,TRBV9,-,-,ASSALGYGNYGYT
TRBJ1-4,TRBV9,-,-,ASSGPEEKLF
TRBJ2-3,TRBV5-1,-,-,ASSLGPQRGTDTQY
TRBJ2-3,TRBV5-1,-,once,ASSLVRADTQY
TRBJ2-7,TRBV3-1/TRBV3-2,-,-,ASSQDWQGKSYEQY
TRBJ2-1,TRBV18,-,-,ASSPYSPNEQF
TRBJ2-7,TRBV5-1,-,-,ASSPPGTVTYEQY
TRBJ2-7,TRBV7-8,TRBD1,once,ASSRQGSVHEQY